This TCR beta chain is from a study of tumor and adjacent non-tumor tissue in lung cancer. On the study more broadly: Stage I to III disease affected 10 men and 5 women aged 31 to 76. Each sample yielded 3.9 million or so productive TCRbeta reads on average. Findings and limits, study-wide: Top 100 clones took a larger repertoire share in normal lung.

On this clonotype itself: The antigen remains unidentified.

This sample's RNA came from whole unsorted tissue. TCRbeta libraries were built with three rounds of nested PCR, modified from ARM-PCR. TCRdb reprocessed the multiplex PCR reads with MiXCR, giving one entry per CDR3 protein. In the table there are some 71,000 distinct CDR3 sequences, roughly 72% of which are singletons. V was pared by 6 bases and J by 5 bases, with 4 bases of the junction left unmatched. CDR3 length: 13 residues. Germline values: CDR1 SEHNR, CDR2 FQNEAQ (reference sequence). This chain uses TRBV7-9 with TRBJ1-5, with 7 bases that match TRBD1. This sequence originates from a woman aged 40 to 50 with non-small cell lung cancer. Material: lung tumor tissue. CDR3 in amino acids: CASSRDSDQPQHF. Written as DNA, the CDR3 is TGTGCCAGCAGTAGGGACAGCGATCAGCCCCAGCATTTT.